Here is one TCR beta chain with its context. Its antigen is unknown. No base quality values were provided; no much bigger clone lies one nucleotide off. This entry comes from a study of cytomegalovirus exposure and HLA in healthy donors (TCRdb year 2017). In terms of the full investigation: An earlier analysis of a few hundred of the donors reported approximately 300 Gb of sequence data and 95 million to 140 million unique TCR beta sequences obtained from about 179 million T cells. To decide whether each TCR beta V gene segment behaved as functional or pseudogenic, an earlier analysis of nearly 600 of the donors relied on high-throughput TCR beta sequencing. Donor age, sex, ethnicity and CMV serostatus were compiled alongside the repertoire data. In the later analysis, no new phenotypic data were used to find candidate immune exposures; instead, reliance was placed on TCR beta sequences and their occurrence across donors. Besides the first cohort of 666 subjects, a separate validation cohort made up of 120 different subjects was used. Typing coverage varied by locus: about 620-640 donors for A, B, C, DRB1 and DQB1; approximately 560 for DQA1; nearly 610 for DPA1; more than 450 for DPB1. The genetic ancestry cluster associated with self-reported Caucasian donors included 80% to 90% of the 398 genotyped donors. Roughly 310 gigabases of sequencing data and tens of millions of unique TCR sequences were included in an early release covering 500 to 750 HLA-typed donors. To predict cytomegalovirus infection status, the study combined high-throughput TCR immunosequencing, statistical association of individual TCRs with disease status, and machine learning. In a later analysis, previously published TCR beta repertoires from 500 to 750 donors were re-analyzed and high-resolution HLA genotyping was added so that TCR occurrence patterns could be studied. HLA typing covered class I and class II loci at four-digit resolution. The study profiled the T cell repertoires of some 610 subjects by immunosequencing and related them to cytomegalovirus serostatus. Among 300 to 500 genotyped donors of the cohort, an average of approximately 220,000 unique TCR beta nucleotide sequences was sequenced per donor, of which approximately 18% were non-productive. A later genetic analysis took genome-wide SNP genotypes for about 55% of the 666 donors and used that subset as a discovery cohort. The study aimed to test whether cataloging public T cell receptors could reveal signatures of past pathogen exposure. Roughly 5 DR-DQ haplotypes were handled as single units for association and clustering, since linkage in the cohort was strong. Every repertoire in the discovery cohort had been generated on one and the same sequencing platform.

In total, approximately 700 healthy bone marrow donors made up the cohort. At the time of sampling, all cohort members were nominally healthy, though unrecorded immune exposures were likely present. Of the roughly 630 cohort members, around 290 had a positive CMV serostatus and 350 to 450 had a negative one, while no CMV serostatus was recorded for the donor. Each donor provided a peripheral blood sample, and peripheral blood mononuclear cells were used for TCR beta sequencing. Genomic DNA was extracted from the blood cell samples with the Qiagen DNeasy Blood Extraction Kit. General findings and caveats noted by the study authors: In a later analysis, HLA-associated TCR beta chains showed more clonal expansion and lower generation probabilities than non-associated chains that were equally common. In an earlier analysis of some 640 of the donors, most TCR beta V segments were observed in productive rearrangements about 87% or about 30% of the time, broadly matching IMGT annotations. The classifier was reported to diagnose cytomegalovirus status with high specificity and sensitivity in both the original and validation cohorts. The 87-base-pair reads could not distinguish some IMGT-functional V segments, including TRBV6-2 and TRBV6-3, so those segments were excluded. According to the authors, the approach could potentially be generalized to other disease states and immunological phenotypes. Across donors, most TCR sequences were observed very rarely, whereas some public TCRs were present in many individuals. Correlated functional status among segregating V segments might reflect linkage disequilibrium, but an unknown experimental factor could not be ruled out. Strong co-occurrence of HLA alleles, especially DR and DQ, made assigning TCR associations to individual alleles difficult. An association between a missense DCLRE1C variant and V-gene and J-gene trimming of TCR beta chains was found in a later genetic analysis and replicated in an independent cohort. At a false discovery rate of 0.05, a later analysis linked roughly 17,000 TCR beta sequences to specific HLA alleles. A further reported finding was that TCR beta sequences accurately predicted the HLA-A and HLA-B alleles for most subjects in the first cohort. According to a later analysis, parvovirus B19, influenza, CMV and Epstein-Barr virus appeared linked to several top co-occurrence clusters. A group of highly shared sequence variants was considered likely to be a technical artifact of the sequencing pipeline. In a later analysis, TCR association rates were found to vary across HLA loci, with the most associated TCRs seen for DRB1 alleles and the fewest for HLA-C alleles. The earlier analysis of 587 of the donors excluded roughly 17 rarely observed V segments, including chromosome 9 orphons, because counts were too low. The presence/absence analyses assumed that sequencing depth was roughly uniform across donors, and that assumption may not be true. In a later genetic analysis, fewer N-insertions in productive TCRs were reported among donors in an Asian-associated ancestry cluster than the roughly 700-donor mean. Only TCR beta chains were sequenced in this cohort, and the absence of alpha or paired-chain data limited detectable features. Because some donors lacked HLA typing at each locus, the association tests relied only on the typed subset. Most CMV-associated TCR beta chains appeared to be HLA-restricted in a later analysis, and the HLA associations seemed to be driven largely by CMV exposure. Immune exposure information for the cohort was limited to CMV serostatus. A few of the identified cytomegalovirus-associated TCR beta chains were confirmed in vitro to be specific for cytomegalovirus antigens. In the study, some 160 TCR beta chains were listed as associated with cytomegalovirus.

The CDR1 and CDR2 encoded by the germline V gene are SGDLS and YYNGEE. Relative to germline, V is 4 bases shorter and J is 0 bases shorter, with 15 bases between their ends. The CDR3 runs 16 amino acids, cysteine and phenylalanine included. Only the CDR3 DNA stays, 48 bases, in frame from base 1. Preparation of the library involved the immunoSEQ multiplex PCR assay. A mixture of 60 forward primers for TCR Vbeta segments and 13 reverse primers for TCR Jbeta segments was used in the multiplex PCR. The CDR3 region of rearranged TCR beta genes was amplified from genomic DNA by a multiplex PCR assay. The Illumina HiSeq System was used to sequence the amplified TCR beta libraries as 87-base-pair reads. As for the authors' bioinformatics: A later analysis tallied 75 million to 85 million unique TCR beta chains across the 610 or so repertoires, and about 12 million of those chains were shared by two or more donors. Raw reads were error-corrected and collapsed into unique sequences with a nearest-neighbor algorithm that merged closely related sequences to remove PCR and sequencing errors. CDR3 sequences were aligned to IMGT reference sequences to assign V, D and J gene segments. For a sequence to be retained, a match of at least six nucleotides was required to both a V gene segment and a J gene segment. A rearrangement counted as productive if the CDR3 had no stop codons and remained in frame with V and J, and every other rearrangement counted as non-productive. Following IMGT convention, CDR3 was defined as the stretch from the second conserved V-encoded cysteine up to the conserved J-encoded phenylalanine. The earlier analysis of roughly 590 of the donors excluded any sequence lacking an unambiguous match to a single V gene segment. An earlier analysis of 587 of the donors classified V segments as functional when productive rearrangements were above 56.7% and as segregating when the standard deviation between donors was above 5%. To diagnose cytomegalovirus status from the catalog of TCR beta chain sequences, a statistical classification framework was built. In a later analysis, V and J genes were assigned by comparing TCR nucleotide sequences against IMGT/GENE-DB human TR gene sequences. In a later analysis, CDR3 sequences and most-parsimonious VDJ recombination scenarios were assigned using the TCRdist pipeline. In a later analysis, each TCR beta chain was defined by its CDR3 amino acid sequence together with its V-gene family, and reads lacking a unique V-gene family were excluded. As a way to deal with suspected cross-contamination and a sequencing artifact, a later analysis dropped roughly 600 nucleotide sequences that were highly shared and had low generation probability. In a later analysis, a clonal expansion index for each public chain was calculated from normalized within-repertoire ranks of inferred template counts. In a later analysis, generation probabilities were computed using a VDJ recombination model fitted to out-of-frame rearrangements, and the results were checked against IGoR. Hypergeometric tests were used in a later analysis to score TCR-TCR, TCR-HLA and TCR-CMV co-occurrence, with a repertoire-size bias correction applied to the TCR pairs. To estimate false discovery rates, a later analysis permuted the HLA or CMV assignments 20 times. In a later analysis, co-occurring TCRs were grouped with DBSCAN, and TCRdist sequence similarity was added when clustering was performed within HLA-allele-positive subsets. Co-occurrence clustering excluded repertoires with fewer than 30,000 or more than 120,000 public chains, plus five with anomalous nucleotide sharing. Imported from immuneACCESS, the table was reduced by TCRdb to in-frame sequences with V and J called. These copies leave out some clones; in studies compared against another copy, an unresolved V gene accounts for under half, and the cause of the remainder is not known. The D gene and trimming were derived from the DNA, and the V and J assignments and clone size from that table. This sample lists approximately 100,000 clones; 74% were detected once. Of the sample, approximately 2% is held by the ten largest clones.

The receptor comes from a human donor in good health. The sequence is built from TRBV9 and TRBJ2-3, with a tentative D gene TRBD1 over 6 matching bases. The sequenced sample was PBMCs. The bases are TGTGCCAGCAGCACGCAGACAGGCCGTAGCACAGATACGCAGTATTTT. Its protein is CASSTQTGRSTDTQYF.